This TCR beta chain emerged from a study of long-term antiretroviral therapy in people with HIV. The germline V and J ends were trimmed by 0 bases and 5 bases, with 11 bases remaining between them. The CDR3 is 14 amino acids. Germline CDR1 is SGHDT and CDR2 is YYEEEE. Specimens retained roughly 0.9-11 million cryopreserved PBMC preceding DNA extraction. Sequencing relied on immunoSEQ assay v3.0, run at survey level. TCRdb's copy holds only in-frame clones and misses some; the assay was immunoSEQ multiplex PCR. Among approximately 25,000 clones listed, approximately 95% were seen once. The gene calls are TRBV5-6 and TRBJ2-5; D is perhaps TRBD1 (7 bases). The sample consisted of unsorted PBMCs, taken 7.6 years after starting antiretroviral therapy. The source is a woman aged 35 to 49 with HIV. Here the CDR3 DNA reads TGTGCCAGCAGCTTGGGGAGGGGGCCCGAGACCCAGTACTTC. It translates to CASSLGRGPETQYF.